Following are 14 T cell receptor beta chains from one sample sequenced in a study of cytomegalovirus exposure and HLA in healthy donors. Researchers ran the PCR with 60 Vbeta and 13 Jbeta primers. This table comes from immunoSEQ multiplex PCR, and its TCRdb copy is limited to in-frame clones, with some not included. The sample consists of 150,000 to 200,000 clones, roughly 85% of them appearing once. The sequenced material came from PBMCs. These receptors were collected from a woman in her 30s in good health and CMV-seropositive.

This clone was counted only a few times. The chain joins TRBV20-1 to TRBJ2-1; D is uncertain. CDR1 DFQATT and CDR2 SNEGSKA come from the germline V gene (reference sequence). The CDR3 contains 11 residues. Trimming removed 5 bases from V and 12 bases from J, with 14 bases in between. The CDR3 DNA sequence: TGCAGTGCTCCGCTTTCCCCGGGGCAGTTCTTC. Protein sequence: CSAPLSPGQFF.

CDR3 DNA: TGTGCCAGCAGCTCTTTTTCGGGACAGGGGAAGCGCGAGCAGTACTTC. Translating it yields CASSSFSGQGKREQYF. The chain couples TRBV5-6 to TRBJ2-7, with 10 bases lining up with TRBD1. Germline lookup yields CDR1 SGHDT and CDR2 YYEEEE. CDR3 length: 16 residues. The V gene end was trimmed by 3 bases and the J gene end by 6 bases; junction bases not matched to a gene: 12.

The chain is built from TRBV6-6 and TRBJ1-2, with 9 bases identical to TRBD1. Trimming removed 5 bases from V and 6 bases from J; junction bases left unmatched: 4. The length of the CDR3 is 13 residues. Germline V gives CDR1 MNHNY, CDR2 SVGAGI (reference sequence). CDR3 region: CASSATGGDGYTF. DNA of the CDR3: TGTGCCAGCAGTGCGACAGGGGGGGATGGCTACACCTTC.

This chain links TRBV7-9 with TRBJ2-7; 9 bases map to TRBD1. This CDR3 has 14 residues. The junction had 7 bases not matched to a gene; V was cut back by 5 bases and J by 5 bases. Germline CDR1 and CDR2: SEHNR and FQNEAQ (reference sequence). The CDR3 is CASSRIQGANEQYF. For the CDR3, the DNA is TGTGCCAGCAGCCGTATACAGGGGGCGAACGAGCAGTACTTC.

This sequence joins TRBV4-1 and TRBJ2-5, with 9 bases identical to TRBD2. The J call may be incorrect, as the DNA end agrees better with TRBJ2-7. The CDR3 is 16 amino acids. Germline V gene lookup returns CDR1 MGHRA and CDR2 YSYEKL. The CDR3 is CASSPTSKRGVCEQYF. CDR3 nucleotide sequence: TGCGCCAGCAGCCCCACGTCCAAGCGGGGGGTTTGCGAGCAGTACTTC.

The rearrangement uses TRBV25-1 and TRBJ2-3; 7 bases agree with TRBD2. V lost 4 bases, J lost 5 bases, and 6 bases stayed unmatched. The CDR3 length is 14 residues. Germline V gene sequence: CDR1 MGHDK, CDR2 SYGVNS. The CDR3 reads CASSVAGVLDTQYF. CDR3 bases: TGTGCCAGCAGTGTTGCGGGAGTTCTAGATACGCAGTATTTT.

This rearrangement joins TRBV21-1 to TRBJ2-1; TRBD2 is taken as the D call from the table, unchecked against the DNA. TRBV21-1 represents a pseudogene. The CDR3 runs 13 residues. CDR3 amino acids: CASSNGEYNEQFF. CDR3 sequence (DNA): TGTGCCAGCAGCAACGGGGAGTACAATGAGCAGTTCTTC.

The chain is built from TRBV7-8 and TRBJ2-3; TRBD2 matches 8 bases. The CDR3 runs to 16 residues. Per germline, CDR1 SGHVS and CDR2 FQNEAQ. V lost 1 base to trimming and J lost 1 base; unmatched junction nucleotides: 4. This chain's CDR3 is CASSLGISGGTDTQYF. CDR3 DNA: TGTGCCAGCAGCTTAGGAATTAGCGGGGGCACAGATACGCAGTATTTT.

This chain links TRBV28 with TRBJ2-7; 9 positions agree with TRBD1. Losses at the gene ends were 4 bases for V and 2 bases for J; bases not matched to a gene: 9. Germline CDR1 reads MDHEN; CDR2 reads SYDVKM. This CDR3 has 16 amino acids. The CDR3 spells CASSSPDRGNAYEQYF. The CDR3 DNA follows: TGTGCCAGCAGTTCGCCCGACAGGGGGAATGCCTACGAGCAGTACTTC.

The chain employs TRBV9 and TRBJ2-5, with D possibly being TRBD2 (5 bases). Trimming took off 4 bases at V and 5 bases at J, with 18 bases between the two ends. CDR1 SGDLS and CDR2 YYNGEE come from the germline V gene. CDR3 size: 15 residues. CDR3 nucleotides: TGTGCCAGCAGCCTAGGCACTCTAGGACTTGAGACCCAGTACTTC. Its protein is CASSLGTLGLETQYF.

The chain couples TRBV7-2 to TRBJ2-2; TRBD2 is a possible D gene (6 bases). Trimming stripped 5 bases from V and 4 bases from J, with 11 bases between. The CDR3 extends over 14 amino acids. Per germline, CDR1 SGHTA and CDR2 FQGNSA. The CDR3 bases are TGTGCCAGCAGCCGACCTAGCGCCACCGGGGAGCTGTTTTTT. Residues: CASSRPSATGELFF. Using reference TRBV7-2 and TRBJ2-2 for the parts outside the CDR3, the full variable domain is GAGVSQSPSNKVTEKGKDVELRCDPISGHTALYWYRQSLGQGLEFLIYFQGNSAPDKSGLPSDRFSAERTGGSVSTLTIQRTQQEDSAVYLCASSRPSATGELFFGEGSRLTVL.

The CDR3 nucleotides read TGTGCCAGCAGCGAAACAGGGGAATGGGGGCTCCACGAGCAGTACTTC. Amino acid sequence: CASSETGEWGLHEQYF. The chain carries TRBV7-9 and TRBJ2-7; TRBD1 matches at 7 bases. CDR3 length equals 16 residues. Germline V gene sequence: CDR1 SEHNR, CDR2 FQNEAQ (reference sequence). V lost 5 bases to trimming and J lost 5 bases; unmatched junction nucleotides: 15.

The chain is built from TRBV10-3 and TRBJ1-5; 7 positions match TRBD1. The ends lost 6 bases at V and 4 bases at J; junction bases unmatched: 6. This CDR3 spans 14 amino acids. Germline V gene sequence: CDR1 ENHRY, CDR2 SYGVKD. The CDR3, as DNA: TGTGCCATCAGACAGGGGACCGGGAATCAGCCCCAGCATTTT. Translating it yields CAIRQGTGNQPQHF.

About this clone itself: Other DNA sequences in the sample encode the same CDR3. The chain carries TRBV18 and TRBJ2-3; D possibly corresponds to TRBD2 (5 bases). Germline V CDR1 and CDR2: KGHSH, LQKENI. V was pared by 3 bases and J by 1 base, with 8 bases between. This CDR3 region has 14 residues. The CDR3 nucleotides read TGTGCCAGCTCACCTGGGCGGGGCACAGATACGCAGTATTTT. Amino acids: CASSPGRGTDTQYF.